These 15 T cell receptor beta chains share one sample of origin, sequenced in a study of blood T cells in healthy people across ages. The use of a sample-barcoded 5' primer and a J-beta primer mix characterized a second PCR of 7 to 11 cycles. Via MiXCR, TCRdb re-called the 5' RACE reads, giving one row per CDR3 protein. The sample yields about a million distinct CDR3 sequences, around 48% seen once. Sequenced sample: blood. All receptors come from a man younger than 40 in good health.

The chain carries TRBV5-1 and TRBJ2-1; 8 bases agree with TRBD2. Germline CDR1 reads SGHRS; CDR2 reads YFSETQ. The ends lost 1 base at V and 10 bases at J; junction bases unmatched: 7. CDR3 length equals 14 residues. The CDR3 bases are TGCGCCAGCAGCTTGTCTAGCGGGCCCCTCGAGCAGTTCTTC. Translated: CASSLSSGPLEQFF.

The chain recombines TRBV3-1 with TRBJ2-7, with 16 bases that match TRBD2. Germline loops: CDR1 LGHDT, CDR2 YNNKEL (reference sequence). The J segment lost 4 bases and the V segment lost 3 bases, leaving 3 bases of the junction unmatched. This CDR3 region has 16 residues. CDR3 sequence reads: CASSHSGLAGGYEQYF. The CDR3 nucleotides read TGTGCCAGCAGCCACTCGGGACTAGCGGGGGGGTACGAGCAGTACTTC.

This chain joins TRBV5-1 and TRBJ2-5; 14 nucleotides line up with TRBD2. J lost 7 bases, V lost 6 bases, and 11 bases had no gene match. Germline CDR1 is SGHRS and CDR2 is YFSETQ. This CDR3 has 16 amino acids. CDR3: CASKGPTSGGAGTQYF. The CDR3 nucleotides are TGCGCCAGCAAAGGGCCGACTAGCGGGGGGGCCGGGACCCAGTACTTC.

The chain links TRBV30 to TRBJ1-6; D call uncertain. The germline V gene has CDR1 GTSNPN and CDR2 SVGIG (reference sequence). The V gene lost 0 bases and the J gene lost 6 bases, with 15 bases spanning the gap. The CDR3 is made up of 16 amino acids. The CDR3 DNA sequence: TGTGCCTGGAGTGTATACGGGCTACAGAGTAATTCACCCCTCCACTTT. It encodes CAWSVYGLQSNSPLHF.

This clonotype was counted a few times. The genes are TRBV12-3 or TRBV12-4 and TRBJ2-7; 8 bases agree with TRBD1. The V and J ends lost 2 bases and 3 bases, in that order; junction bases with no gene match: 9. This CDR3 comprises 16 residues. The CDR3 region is CASSLLRGQALYEQYF. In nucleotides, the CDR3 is TGTGCCAGCAGTTTACTAAGGGGACAGGCGCTCTACGAGCAGTACTTC.

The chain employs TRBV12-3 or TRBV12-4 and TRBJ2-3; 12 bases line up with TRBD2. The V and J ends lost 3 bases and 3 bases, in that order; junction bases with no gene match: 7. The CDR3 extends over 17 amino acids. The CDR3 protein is CASSFRTSGTTTDTQYF. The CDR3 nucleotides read TGTGCCAGCAGTTTTAGGACTAGCGGGACGACTACAGATACGCAGTATTTT.

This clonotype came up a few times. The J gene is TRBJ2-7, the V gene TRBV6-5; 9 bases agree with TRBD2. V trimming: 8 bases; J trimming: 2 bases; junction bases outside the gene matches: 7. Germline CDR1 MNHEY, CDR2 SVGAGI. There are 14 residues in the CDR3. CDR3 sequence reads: CASQRGGETYEQYF. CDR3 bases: TGTGCCAGCCAACGCGGGGGGGAAACCTACGAGCAGTACTTC.

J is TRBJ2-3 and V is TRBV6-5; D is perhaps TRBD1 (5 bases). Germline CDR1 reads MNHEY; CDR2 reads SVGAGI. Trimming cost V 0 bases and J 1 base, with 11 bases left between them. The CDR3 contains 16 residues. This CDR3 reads CASSYSMSRGTDTQYF. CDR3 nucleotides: TGTGCCAGCAGTTACTCGATGTCCAGGGGCACAGATACGCAGTATTTT.

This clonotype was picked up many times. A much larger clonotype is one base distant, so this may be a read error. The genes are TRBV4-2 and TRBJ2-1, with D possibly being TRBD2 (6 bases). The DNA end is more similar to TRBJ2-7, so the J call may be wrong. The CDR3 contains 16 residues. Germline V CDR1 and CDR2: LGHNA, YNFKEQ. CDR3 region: CASSQDGTSPYNEQYF. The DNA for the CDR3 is TGTGCCAGCAGCCAAGATGGGACTTCTCCCTACAATGAGCAGTACTTC.

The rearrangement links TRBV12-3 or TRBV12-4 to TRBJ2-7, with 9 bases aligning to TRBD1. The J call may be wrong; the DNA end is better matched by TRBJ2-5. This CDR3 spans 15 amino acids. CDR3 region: CASSLRDRAGETQYF. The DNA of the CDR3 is TGTGCCAGCAGTTTACGGGACAGGGCTGGGGAGACCCAGTACTTC.

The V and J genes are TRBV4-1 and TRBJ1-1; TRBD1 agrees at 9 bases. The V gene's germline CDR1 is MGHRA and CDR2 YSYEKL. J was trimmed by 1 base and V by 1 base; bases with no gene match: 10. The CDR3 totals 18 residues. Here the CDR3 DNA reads TGCGCCAGCAGCCAAGCTACAGGGGGCGATTGGTGGAACACTGAAGCTTTCTTT. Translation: CASSQATGGDWWNTEAFF.

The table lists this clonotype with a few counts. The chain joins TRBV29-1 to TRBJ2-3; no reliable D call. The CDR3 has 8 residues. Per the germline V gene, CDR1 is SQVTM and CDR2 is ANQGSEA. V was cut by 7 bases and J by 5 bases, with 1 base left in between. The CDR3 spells CSGDTQYF. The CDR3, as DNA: TGCAGCGGAGATACGCAGTATTTT.

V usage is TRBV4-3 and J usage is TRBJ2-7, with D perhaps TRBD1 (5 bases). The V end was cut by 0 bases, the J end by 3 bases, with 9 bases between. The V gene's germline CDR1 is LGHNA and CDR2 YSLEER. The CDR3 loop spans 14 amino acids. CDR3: CASSQDQGSYEQYF. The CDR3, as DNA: TGCGCCAGCAGCCAAGATCAGGGAAGCTACGAGCAGTACTTC.

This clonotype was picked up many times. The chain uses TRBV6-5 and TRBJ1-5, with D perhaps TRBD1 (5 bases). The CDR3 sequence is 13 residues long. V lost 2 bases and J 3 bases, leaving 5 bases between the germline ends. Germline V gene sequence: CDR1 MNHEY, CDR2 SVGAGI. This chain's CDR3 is CASSYGTNQPQHF. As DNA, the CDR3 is TGTGCCAGCAGTTACGGGACCAATCAGCCCCAGCATTTT.

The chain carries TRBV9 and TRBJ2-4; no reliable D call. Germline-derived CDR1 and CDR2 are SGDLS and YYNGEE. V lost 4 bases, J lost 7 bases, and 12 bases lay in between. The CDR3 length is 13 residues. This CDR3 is CASSSTVGNIQYF. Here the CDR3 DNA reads TGTGCCAGCAGCTCCACAGTCGGTAACATTCAGTACTTC.